This TCR beta chain emerged from a study of cytomegalovirus exposure and HLA in healthy donors. Study as a whole: In an early release, HLA-typed donors contributed 77 million or so unique TCR sequences. Broader study findings: When a later analysis was performed, an Asian-associated ancestry cluster reportedly had fewer N-insertions than the roughly 700-donor mean.

This clone was counted between two and nine times. The antigen is unknown. Germline V gene lookup returns CDR1 GTSNPN and CDR2 SVGIG (reference sequence). V was clipped by 0 bases and J by 4 bases, with 6 bases between them. The CDR3 runs to 12 residues. All the people who gave samples were healthy bone marrow donors. It was with 60 Vbeta and 13 Jbeta primers that the PCR ran. Generated by immunoSEQ multiplex PCR, the TCRdb table keeps only in-frame clones and is missing some. The repertoire consists of under 70,000 clones, with 55% to 85% occurring once and the leading ten covering roughly 35%. The specimen sequenced was PBMCs. The receptor was isolated from a man between 35 and 55 years old in good health and CMV-seropositive. This chain uses TRBV30 with TRBJ1-2; no reliable D call. The chain's CDR3 is CAWSVSLYGYTF. The CDR3 DNA reads TGTGCCTGGAGTGTGTCACTCTATGGCTACACCTTC.